Below, 13 T cell receptor beta chains from the same sample are listed, as sequenced in a study of cytomegalovirus exposure and HLA in healthy donors. The primer mix had 60 Vbeta and 13 Jbeta primers. Assay: immunoSEQ multiplex PCR; the TCRdb copy retains only in-frame clones and omits some. This table has around 140,000 clones, 70% to 80% appearing once. The sample consisted of PBMCs. The receptor source for this set is a woman aged 40 to 50 in good health and CMV-seropositive.

This clone was seen only once. Here the CDR3 reads CASSIDLASGTYQETQYF. The CDR3 nucleotides read TGTGCCAGTAGTATAGATCTGGCTAGCGGGACTTACCAAGAGACCCAGTACTTC. The V gene is TRBV19, the J gene TRBJ2-5; 9 bases align to TRBD2. CDR1 is LNHDA, CDR2 SQIVND, per germline (reference sequence). The ends lost 0 bases at V and 0 bases at J; junction bases unmatched: 8. CDR3 length: 18 amino acids.

The chain is built from TRBV18 and TRBJ1-3, with D possibly matching TRBD1 (6 bases). Germline lookup yields CDR1 KGHSH and CDR2 LQKENI. Trimming cost V 4 bases and J 1 base, with 11 bases left between them. The CDR3 is 15 residues long. The CDR3 region has the DNA TGTGCCAGCTCACGGACAGTTCCATCTGGAAACACCATATATTTT. It codes for CASSRTVPSGNTIYF.

The genes are TRBV5-4 and TRBJ2-1; D is uncertain. Trimming removed 0 bases at V and 7 bases at J, with 20 bases between. This CDR3 region has 17 residues. Germline CDR1 is SGHNT and CDR2 is YYREEE (reference sequence). The CDR3 loop is CASSLELLGPAMNEQFF. In nucleotides, the CDR3 is TGTGCCAGCAGCTTGGAGCTTTTGGGCCCGGCCATGAATGAGCAGTTCTTC.

Only a few counts were recorded for this clone. V usage is TRBV19 and J usage is TRBJ1-5, with D possibly being TRBD1 (5 bases). V lost 3 bases and J 6 bases, leaving 12 bases between the germline ends. The CDR3 spans 14 residues. Germline V gene lookup returns CDR1 LNHDA and CDR2 SQIVND (reference sequence). The CDR3 DNA reads as TGTGCCAGTAGTATCGAAGGGGTTGGTCAGCCCCAGCATTTT. Encoded protein: CASSIEGVGQPQHF.

For this clone: At one end the junction does not follow the germline gene, possibly because of a read error. CDR3 amino acids: CATSSSLAPFVLF. The CDR3, as DNA: TGTGCCACCAGCAGCTCGCTAGCCCCTTTTGTGCTCTTC. The chain uses TRBV15 and TRBJ2-1; perhaps TRBD2 as D (5 bases). This CDR3 has 13 amino acids. CDR1 and CDR2 from the germline V gene are LNHNV and YYDKDF (reference sequence).

J is TRBJ2-7 and V is TRBV6-6, with 11 bases that match TRBD2. Germline CDR1 is MNHNY and CDR2 is SVGAGI (reference sequence). The CDR3 length is 14 residues. Trimming at V came to 6 bases and at J to 4 bases, leaving 5 bases not matched to a gene. CDR3 sequence reads: CASRTGTSGYEQYF. DNA of the CDR3: TGTGCCAGCAGAACCGGGACTAGCGGTTACGAGCAGTACTTC.

The genes are TRBV9 and TRBJ2-5; D is perhaps TRBD2 (5 bases). V was cut by 0 bases and J by 4 bases, with 13 bases left in between. The germline CDR1 and CDR2 sequences are SGDLS and YYNGEE. There are 15 residues in the CDR3. The CDR3 sequence: CASSVARGLGETQYF. DNA for the CDR3: TGTGCCAGCAGCGTAGCCCGAGGGCTCGGAGAGACCCAGTACTTC.

The V and J genes are TRBV5-1 and TRBJ2-6; TRBD1 might be the D (5 bases). The CDR3 is 16 amino acids. The V gene's germline CDR1 is SGHRS and CDR2 YFSETQ. V lost 6 bases, J lost 0 bases, and 13 bases lay in between. CDR3 loop: CASTPQGPSGANVLTF. As DNA, the CDR3 is TGCGCCAGCACCCCGCAGGGTCCCTCTGGGGCCAACGTCCTGACTTTC. Variable domain in full (rest from reference TRBV5-1 and TRBJ2-6): KAGVTQTPRYLIKTRGQQVTLSCSPISGHRSVSWYQQTPGQGLQFLFEYFSETQRNKGNFPGRFSGRQFSNSRSEMNVSTLELGDSALYLCASTPQGPSGANVLTFGAGSRLTVL.

The CDR3 DNA reads TGTGCCAGCAGTCCCTCCCCCGGACATACAGATACGCAGTATTTT. Translating gives CASSPSPGHTDTQYF. V is TRBV28 and J is TRBJ2-3; the D gene is possibly TRBD1 (5 bases). The CDR3 consists of 15 residues. Trimming pared 5 bases from V and 3 bases from J, leaving 15 bases between. Germline V gene data show CDR1 as MDHEN and CDR2 as SYDVKM.

Comments on this clone: At one boundary the junction diverges from the germline segment, which might be a read error. The J gene is TRBJ2-7, the V gene TRBV27; a possible D gene is TRBD1 (6 bases). Germline V lookup: CDR1 MNHEY, CDR2 SMNVEV (reference sequence). The CDR3 runs to 10 residues. The CDR3 region is CASQATGDNF. The CDR3 DNA is TGTGCCAGCCAGGCGACAGGCGATAACTTC.

This clone was found a few times. V is TRBV25-1 and J is TRBJ1-2; D unresolved. The V gene lost 2 bases and the J gene lost 4 bases, with 11 bases spanning the gap. This CDR3 contains 14 residues. Germline V gives CDR1 MGHDK, CDR2 SYGVNS. CDR3 DNA: TGTGCCAGCAGTGAAGGGAGATTCCCCTATGGCTACACCTTC. Translation: CASSEGRFPYGYTF.

The rearrangement links TRBV29-1 to TRBJ2-1, with 7 bases lining up with TRBD2. This CDR3 has 13 amino acids. Per germline, CDR1 SQVTM and CDR2 ANQGSEA. The junction had 0 bases not matched to a gene; V was cut back by 2 bases and J by 2 bases. CDR3 bases: TGCAGCGTTGAACGGGAGGCCTACAATGAGCAGTTCTTC. Protein: CSVEREAYNEQFF.

The chain links TRBV2 to TRBJ1-5; D is unresolved. The CDR3 covers 12 residues. Trimming left V 7 bases short and J 3 bases short, with 7 bases between. Germline loops: CDR1 SNHLY, CDR2 FYNNEI. As DNA, the CDR3 is TGTGCCAGCACCGGGGACAATCAGCCCCAGCATTTT. Its translation is CASTGDNQPQHF. The full variable domain, completed using reference TRBV2 and TRBJ1-5, is EPEVTQTPSHQVTQMGQEVILRCVPISNHLYFYWYRQILGQKVEFLVSFYNNEISEKSEIFDDQFSVERPDGSNFTLKIRSTKLEDSAMYFCASTGDNQPQHFGDGTRLSIL.